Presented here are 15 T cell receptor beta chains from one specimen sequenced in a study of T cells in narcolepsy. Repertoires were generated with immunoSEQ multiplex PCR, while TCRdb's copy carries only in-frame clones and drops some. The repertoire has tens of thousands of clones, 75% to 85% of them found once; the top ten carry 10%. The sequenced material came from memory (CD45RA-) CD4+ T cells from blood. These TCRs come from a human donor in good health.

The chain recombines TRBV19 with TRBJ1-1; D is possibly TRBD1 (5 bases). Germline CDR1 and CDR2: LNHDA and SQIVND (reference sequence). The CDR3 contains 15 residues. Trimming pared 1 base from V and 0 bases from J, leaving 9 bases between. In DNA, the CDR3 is TGTGCCAGTAGTATAGGCCGGGGGGTGAACACTGAAGCTTTCTTT. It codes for CASSIGRGVNTEAFF. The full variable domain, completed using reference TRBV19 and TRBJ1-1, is DGGITQSPKYLFRKEGQNVTLSCEQNLNHDAMYWYRQDPGQGLRLIYYSQIVNDFQKGDIAEGYSVSREKKESFPLTVTSAQKNPTAFYLCASSIGRGVNTEAFFGQGTRLTVV.

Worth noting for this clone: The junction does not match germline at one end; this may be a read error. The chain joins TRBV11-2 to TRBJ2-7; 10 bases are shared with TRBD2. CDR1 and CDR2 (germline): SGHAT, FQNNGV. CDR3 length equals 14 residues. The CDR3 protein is CASSPGLAAYEQHF. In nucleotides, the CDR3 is TGTGCCAGCAGCCCCGGACTAGCGGCCTACGAGCAGCACTTC.

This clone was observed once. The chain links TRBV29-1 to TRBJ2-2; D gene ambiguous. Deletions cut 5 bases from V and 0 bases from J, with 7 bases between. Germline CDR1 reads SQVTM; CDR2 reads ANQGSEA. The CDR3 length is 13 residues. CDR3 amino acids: CSVLGTNTGELFF. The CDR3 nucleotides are TGCAGCGTTCTTGGGACGAACACCGGGGAGCTGTTTTTT.

In DNA, the CDR3 is TGTGCCAGCAGACAGGCCGAGGGGGGATTGGGGCCCTACGAGCAGTACTTC. Its protein is CASRQAEGGLGPYEQYF. This sequence joins TRBV28 and TRBJ2-7; D tentatively reads TRBD1 or TRBD2 (6 bases each). Trimming removed 6 bases from V and 2 bases from J, with 23 bases in between. Per the germline V gene, CDR1 is MDHEN and CDR2 is SYDVKM. The CDR3 contains 17 residues.

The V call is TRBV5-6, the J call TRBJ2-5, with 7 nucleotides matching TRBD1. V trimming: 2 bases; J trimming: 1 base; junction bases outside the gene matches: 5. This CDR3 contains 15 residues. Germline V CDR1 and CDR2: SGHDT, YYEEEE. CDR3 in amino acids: CASSFRTGGQETQYF. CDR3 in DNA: TGTGCCAGCAGCTTCCGGACAGGAGGCCAAGAGACCCAGTACTTC.

Here the CDR3 DNA reads TGTGCCAGCGGCAGGGAGGCCTCCCAGCCCCAGCATTTT. Translated, it gives CASGREASQPQHF. The genes are TRBV6-5 and TRBJ1-5; possibly TRBD1 for D (5 bases). CDR3 size: 13 residues. The germline V and J ends were trimmed by 8 bases and 7 bases, with 15 bases remaining between them. The V gene's germline CDR1 is MNHEY and CDR2 SVGAGI.

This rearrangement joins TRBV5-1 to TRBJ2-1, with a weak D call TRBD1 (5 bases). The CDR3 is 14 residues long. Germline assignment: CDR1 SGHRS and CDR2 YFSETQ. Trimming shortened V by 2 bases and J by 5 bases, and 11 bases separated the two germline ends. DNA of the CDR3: TGCGCCAGCAGCTTAAGGGGCCCCGACAATGAGCAGTTCTTC. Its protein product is CASSLRGPDNEQFF.

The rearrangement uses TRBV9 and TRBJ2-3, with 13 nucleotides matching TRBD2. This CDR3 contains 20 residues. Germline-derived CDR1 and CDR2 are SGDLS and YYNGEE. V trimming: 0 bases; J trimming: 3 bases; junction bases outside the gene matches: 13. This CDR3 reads CASSVDPHPLTSGRTDTQYF. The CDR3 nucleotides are TGTGCCAGCAGCGTAGATCCCCACCCCTTGACTAGCGGGAGGACAGATACGCAGTATTTT.

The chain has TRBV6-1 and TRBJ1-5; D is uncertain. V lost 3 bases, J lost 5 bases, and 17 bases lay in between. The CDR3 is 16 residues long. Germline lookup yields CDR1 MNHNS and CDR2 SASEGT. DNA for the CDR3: TGTGCCAGCAGTGAGGAAGGAATGCGAGTACATCAGCCCCAGCATTTT. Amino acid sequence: CASSEEGMRVHQPQHF.

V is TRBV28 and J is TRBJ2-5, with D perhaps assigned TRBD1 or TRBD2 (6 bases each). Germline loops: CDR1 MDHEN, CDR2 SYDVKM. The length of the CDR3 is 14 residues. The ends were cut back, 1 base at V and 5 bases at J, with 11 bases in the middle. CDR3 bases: TGTGCCAGCAGTTTATCGGGGGCTTGGGAGACCCAGTACTTC. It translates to CASSLSGAWETQYF.

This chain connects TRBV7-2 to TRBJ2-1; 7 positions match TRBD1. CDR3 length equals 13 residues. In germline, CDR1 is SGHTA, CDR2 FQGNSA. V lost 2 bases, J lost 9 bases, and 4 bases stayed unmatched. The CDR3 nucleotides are TGTGCCAGCAGCTTACAGGCAGGGGGTGAGCAGTTCTTC. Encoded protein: CASSLQAGGEQFF. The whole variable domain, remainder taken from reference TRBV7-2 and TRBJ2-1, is GAGVSQSPSNKVTEKGKDVELRCDPISGHTALYWYRQSLGQGLEFLIYFQGNSAPDKSGLPSDRFSAERTGGSVSTLTIQRTQQEDSAVYLCASSLQAGGEQFFGPGTRLTVL.

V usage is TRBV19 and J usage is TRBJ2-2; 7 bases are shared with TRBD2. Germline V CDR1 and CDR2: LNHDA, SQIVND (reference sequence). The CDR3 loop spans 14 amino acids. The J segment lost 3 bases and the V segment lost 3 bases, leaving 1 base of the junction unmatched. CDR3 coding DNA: TGTGCCAGTAGTATGGGGGGGTACACCGGGGAGCTGTTTTTT. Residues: CASSMGGYTGELFF.

CDR3 amino acids: CASSLAGTAYEQYF. CDR3 in DNA: TGTGCCAGCAGCTTGGCCGGGACGGCCTACGAGCAGTACTTC. This chain links TRBV5-6 with TRBJ2-7, with D perhaps assigned TRBD1 or TRBD2 (5 bases each). The CDR3 totals 14 residues. From germline, CDR1 is SGHDT and CDR2 YYEEEE. V was clipped by 0 bases and J by 2 bases, with 9 bases between them.

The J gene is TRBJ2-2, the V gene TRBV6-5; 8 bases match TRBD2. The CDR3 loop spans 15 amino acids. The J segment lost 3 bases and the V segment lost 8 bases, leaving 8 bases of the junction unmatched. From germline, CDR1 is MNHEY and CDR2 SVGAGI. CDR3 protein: CASDGSGMYTGELFF. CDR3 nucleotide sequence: TGTGCCAGCGATGGTAGCGGGATGTACACCGGGGAGCTGTTTTTT.

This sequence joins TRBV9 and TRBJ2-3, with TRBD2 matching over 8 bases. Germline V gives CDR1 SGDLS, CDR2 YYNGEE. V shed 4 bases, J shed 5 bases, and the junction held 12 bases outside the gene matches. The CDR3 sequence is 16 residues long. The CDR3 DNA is TGTGCCAGCAGCCCCCGAGCGGGAGCGGCAGGAGATACGCAGTATTTT. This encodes CASSPRAGAAGDTQYF.